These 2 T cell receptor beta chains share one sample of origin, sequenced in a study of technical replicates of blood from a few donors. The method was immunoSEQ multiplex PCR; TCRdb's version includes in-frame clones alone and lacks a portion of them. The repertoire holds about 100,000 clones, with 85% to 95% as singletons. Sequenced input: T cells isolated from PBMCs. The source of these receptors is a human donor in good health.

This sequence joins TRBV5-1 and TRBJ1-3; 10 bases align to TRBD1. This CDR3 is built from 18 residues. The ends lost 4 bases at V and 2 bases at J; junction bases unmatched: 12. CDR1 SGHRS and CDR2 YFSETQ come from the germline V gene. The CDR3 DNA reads TGCGCCAGCAGCGTGGGGGAGGGACAGGGGCGCGCTGGAAACACCATATATTTT. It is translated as CASSVGEGQGRAGNTIYF. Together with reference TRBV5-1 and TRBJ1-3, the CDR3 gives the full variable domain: KAGVTQTPRYLIKTRGQQVTLSCSPISGHRSVSWYQQTPGQGLQFLFEYFSETQRNKGNFPGRFSGRQFSNSRSEMNVSTLELGDSALYLCASSVGEGQGRAGNTIYFGEGSWLTVV.

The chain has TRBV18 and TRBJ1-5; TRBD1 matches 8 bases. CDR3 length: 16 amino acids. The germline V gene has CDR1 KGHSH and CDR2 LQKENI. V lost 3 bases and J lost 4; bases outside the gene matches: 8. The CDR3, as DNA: TGTGCCAGCTCACCGACCGGGACAGGCCAAAATCAGCCCCAGCATTTT. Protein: CASSPTGTGQNQPQHF.